This entry is about one T cell receptor beta chain. The data stem from a study of blood T cell repertoires in COVID-19. Study background: Spain, Italy and the United States supplied samples that represented acute and convalescent COVID-19.

The CDR3 sequence is 15 residues long. Germline lookup yields CDR1 MDHEN and CDR2 SYDVKM. V lost 5 bases to trimming and J lost 3 bases; unmatched junction nucleotides: 5. In the study's own analysis: Amplification with reference gene primers provided the estimates of nucleated cell counts. TCRdb keeps only in-frame clones here, not all; method: immunoSEQ multiplex PCR. V, J and clone size are those of that table, while D and trimming were read from the DNA. The table includes 210,000 or so clones, 80% to 85% detected once. This sequence joins TRBV28 and TRBJ1-1; 11 nucleotides agree with TRBD1. The sequenced sample consisted of peripheral blood. This TCR derives from a human donor in a cohort sampled during active COVID-19. DNA of the CDR3: TGTGCCAGCAGTGGGACAGGGGGGTATTACACTGAAGCTTTCTTT. Amino acid sequence: CASSGTGGYYTEAFF.